This TCR beta chain was captured in a study of blood T cell repertoires in COVID-19. The CDR3 consists of 13 residues. Germline CDR1 reads MDHEN; CDR2 reads SYDVKM. Trimming removed 9 bases at V and 3 bases at J, with 14 bases between. Only one count was recorded for this clone. Data came from immunoSEQ multiplex PCR; TCRdb stores just in-frame clones and leaves some out. The sample has 130,000 to 150,000 clones, around nine tenths seen once. The receptor was derived from a middle-aged man with active or convalescent COVID-19. Specimen: peripheral blood. V gene TRBV28 combines with J gene TRBJ1-1; weak D call: TRBD1 (6 bases). The CDR3 bases are TGTGCCAGTATACAGGGCTTGGACACTGAAGCTTTCTTT. Its protein is CASIQGLDTEAFF.